The clone carrying this TCR beta chain was detected ten times or more. Its antigen is unidentified. The record originates from a study of lung T cells in sarcoidosis with Löfgren's syndrome. Study-level points and caveats: The most expanded V genes in Löfgren's patients were reportedly TRAV12-1 and TRBV2.

One entry per CDR3 protein, called by TCRdb with MiXCR from the reads. The table lists 55,000 to 80,000 distinct CDR3 sequences, about 20% of them singletons. Germline V gene lookup returns CDR1 SNHLY and CDR2 FYNNEI. The V and J ends lost 7 bases and 5 bases respectively, with 11 bases between them. CDR3 size: 12 residues. The chain joins TRBV2 to TRBJ1-2, with D possibly matching TRBD1 (6 bases). Source material: CD4+ T cells from PBMCs. The clonotype originates from a human donor with sarcoidosis (Löfgren's syndrome or another form), or a control subject (not recorded which). CDR3 sequence (DNA): TGTGCCAGCATGGGGGCCGGGTATGGCTACACCTTC. Amino acids: CASMGAGYGYTF.